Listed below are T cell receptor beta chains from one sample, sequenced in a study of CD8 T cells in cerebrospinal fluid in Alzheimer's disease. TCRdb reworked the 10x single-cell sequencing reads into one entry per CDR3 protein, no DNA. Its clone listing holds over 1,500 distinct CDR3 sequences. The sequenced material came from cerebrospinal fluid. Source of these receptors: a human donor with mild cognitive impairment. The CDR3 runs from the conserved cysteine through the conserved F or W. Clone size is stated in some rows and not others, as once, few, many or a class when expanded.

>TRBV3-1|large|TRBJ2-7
CASSQDRREYF
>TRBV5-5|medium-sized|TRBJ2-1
CASSPGGATNEQFF
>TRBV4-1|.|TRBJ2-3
CASSQGGSEDTQYF
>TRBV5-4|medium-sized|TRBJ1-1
CASSLGQGMNTEAFF
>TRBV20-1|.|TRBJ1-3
CSARSEIGNTIYF
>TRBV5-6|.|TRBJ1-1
CASTKDSGEAFF
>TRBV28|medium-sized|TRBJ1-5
CASSGGIRTFNQPQHF
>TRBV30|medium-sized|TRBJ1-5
CAWSDLYSNQPQHF
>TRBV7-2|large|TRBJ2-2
CASSPGHYTGELFF
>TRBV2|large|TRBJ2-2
CASSYTDTGELFF
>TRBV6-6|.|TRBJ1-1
CASTRMNTEAFF
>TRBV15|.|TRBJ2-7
CATPFPLAGVEQYF
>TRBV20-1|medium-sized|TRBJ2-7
CSATGGRSPHEQYF
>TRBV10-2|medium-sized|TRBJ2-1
CATEIQSGGEQFF
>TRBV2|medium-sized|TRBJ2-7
CASSYDSGQYF
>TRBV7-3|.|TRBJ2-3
CASSSTGFPDTQYF
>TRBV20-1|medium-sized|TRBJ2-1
CSARDVTRTTAYNEQFF
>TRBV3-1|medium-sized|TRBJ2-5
CASSQDPTQETQYF
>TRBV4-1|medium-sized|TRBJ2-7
CASSRNPNEYEQYF
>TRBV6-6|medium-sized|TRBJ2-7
CASSLPNRGGTYEQYF
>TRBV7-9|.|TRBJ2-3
CASSRRDSKDTQYF
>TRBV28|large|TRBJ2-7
CASSGGGPYEQYF
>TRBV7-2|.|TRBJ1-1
CASSLVGGAGTEAFF
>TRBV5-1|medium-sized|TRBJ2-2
CASSPQGFETGELFF
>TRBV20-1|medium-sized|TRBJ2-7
CSARGTSINEQYF
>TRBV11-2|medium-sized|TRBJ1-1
CASSPGRGRIAEAFF
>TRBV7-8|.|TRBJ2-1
CASSTRPSGSSYNEQFF
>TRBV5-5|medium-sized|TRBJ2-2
CASRDTGELFF
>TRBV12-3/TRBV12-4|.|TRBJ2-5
CASSIGGTGGLQETQYF
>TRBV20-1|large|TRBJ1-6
CSARPQANSPLHF
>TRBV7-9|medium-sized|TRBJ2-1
CASSLTAYNEQFF
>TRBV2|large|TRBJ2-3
CASKTTSGGEDTQYF
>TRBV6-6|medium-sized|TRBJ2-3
CASCGTASTDTQYF
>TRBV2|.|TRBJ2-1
CASSEAPGGGEQFF
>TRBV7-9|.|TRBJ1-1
CASSLRGTGNTEAFF
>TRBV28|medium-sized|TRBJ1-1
CASTRGGGFPSDVGNTEAFF
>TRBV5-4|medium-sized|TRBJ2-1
CASSLAANNEQFF
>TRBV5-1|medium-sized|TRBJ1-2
CASSLDRGNYGYTF
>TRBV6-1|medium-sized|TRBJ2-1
CASSEGQSSYNEQFF
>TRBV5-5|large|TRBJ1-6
CASSLVMGTNSPLHF
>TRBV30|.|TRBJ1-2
CASRTNTNYGYTF